This passage covers 4 T cell receptor beta chains from one sample sequenced in a study of cytomegalovirus exposure and HLA in healthy donors. PCR was performed using 60 Vbeta and 13 Jbeta primers. Here immunoSEQ multiplex PCR was the method, and the copy in TCRdb shows in-frame clones only, minus some. The profile shows some 130,000 clones, roughly 78% of them singletons. What was sequenced was PBMCs. The receptors originated from a man between 40 and 49 years old in good health and CMV-seropositive.

Points on this clone: One junction end disagrees with the germline gene, perhaps due to a read error. The genes are TRBV30 and TRBJ2-7, with 8 bases matching TRBD1. The CDR3 consists of 14 residues. CDR1 GTSNPN and CDR2 SVGIG come from the germline V gene (reference sequence). As DNA, the CDR3 is TGTGCCCGGAGTGTACACAGGGGGATCTACGAGCAGTACTTC. This translates into CARSVHRGIYEQYF.

This sequence joins TRBV7-3 and TRBJ2-1, with TRBD2 matching over 8 bases. From germline, CDR1 is SGHTA and CDR2 FQGTGA. Trimming cost V 5 bases and J 0 bases; bases outside gene matches: 24. The CDR3 is made up of 22 amino acids. CDR3 protein: CASSPKNPLPGGPASSYNEQFF. The CDR3, as DNA: TGTGCCAGCAGCCCGAAAAACCCCCTCCCGGGAGGGCCCGCTAGCTCCTACAATGAGCAGTTCTTC.

The genes are TRBV14 and TRBJ1-2, with TRBD1 as a possible D gene (6 bases). Trimming shortened V by 3 bases and J by 7 bases, and 9 bases separated the two germline ends. Germline CDR1 SGHDN, CDR2 FVKESK. The CDR3 spans 12 residues. This CDR3 reads CASSHGTRGYTF. CDR3 DNA sequence: TGTGCCAGCAGCCACGGGACACGTGGCTACACCTTC.

The rearrangement links TRBV13 to TRBJ2-1, with 12 positions matching TRBD2. CDR3 length: 16 residues. Unmatched junction bases numbered 10, after V lost 5 bases and J lost 8 bases. From germline, CDR1 is PRHDT and CDR2 FYEKMQ (reference sequence). CDR3 coding DNA: TGTGCCAGCAGCCTTGTGACTAGCGGGGGAAGGCATGAGCAGTTCTTC. It translates to CASSLVTSGGRHEQFF.